This TCR beta chain was sequenced for a study of blood T cells in healthy people across ages. A remark on this clonotype: Its antigen is undetermined.

This CDR3 is built from 16 residues. The germline V gene encodes CDR1 MNHEY and CDR2 SMNVEV (reference sequence). The trim removed 6 bases at V and 1 base at J, leaving 8 bases unmatched. The study recruited healthy Caucasian donors from Russia who were aged roughly 6 to 90. General study findings and limits: Age showed a roughly linear inverse relationship with TCR beta diversity per million T cells.

Primed by a sample-barcoded 5' primer and a J-beta primer mix, a second PCR proceeded for 7 to 11 cycles. With 12 random nucleotides, a template-switch adaptor tagged each individual cDNA molecule. Each CDR3 protein gets one entry after TCRdb re-called the 5' RACE reads with MiXCR. In the table there are 910,000 or so distinct CDR3 sequences, 45% to 60% of which are singletons. This clonotype was sampled from a woman aged 55-75 years in good health. The chain combines TRBV27 with TRBJ2-1; 8 positions match TRBD1. Sequencing was done on a sample of blood. CDR3 loop: CASRLGQAGSYNEQFF. The CDR3 DNA reads TGTGCCAGCAGACTGGGACAGGCGGGATCCTACAATGAGCAGTTCTTC.